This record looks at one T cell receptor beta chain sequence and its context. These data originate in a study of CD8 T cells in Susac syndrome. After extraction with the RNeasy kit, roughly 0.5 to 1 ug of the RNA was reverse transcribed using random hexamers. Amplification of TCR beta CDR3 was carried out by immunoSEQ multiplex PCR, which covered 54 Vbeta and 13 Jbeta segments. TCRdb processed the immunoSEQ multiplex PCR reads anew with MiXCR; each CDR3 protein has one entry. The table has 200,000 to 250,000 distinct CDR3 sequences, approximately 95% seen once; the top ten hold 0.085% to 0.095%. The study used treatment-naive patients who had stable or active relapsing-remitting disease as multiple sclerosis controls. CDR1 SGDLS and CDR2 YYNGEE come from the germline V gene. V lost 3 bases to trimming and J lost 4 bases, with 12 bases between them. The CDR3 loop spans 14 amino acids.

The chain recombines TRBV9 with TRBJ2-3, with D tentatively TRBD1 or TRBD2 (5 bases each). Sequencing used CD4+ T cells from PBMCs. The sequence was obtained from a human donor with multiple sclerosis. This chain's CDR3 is CASSAGTLSDTQYF. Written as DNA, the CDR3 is TGTGCCAGCAGCGCAGGGACGTTATCAGATACGCAGTATTTT.